A single sample gave rise to the 8 T cell receptor beta chains below, sequenced in a study of shared clonotypes between healthy human individuals. The repertoire was sequenced with immunoSEQ multiplex PCR; TCRdb's copy has only in-frame clones and lacks some. The sample contains about 1.5 million clones, 95% to 99% of which appear only once. Material: naive CD4+ T cells sorted from blood. Subset meaning: CD45RA+ positively selected. Receptor source: a man between 25 and 39 years old in good health.

A note on this clone: This specimen includes other DNA sequences encoding the same CDR3. CDR3 amino acids: CASSAPPGEQFF. For the CDR3, the DNA is TGTGCCAGCAGTGCCCCCCCGGGTGAGCAGTTCTTC. The chain uses TRBV28 and TRBJ2-1; no firm D call. Trimming cost V 5 bases and J 9 bases, with 11 bases left between them. Germline loops: CDR1 MDHEN, CDR2 SYDVKM. CDR3 length: 12 residues.

Details on this clone: The CDR3 ends on some other residue instead of the conserved phenylalanine or tryptophan, so this is likely a read error. The DNA is omitted, as the CDR3 cannot be located on it reliably, and the CDR3 follows TCRdb's listing. The chain carries TRBV30 and TRBJ1-2. Counting both end residues, the CDR3 totals 13 amino acids. Per the germline V gene, CDR1 is GTSNPN and CDR2 is SVGIG (reference sequence). This chain's CDR3 is CAWSPLLPGLGAV.

A single count supports this clone. This rearrangement joins TRBV2 to TRBJ1-5; 8 bases are a match to TRBD1. This CDR3 is built from 15 residues. The germline V gene has CDR1 SNHLY and CDR2 FYNNEI. Unmatched junction bases numbered 11, after V lost 7 bases and J lost 6 bases. CDR3 sequence reads: CASTVSTGGGQPQHF. CDR3 in DNA: TGTGCCAGCACCGTTTCTACAGGGGGAGGTCAGCCCCAGCATTTT.

The V gene is TRBV6-1, the J gene TRBJ2-7; 8 bases fit TRBD2. With V trimmed by 4 bases and J by 6 bases, 8 bases remained unmatched. Germline assignment: CDR1 MNHNS and CDR2 SASEGT. CDR3 length: 14 residues. The CDR3 loop is CASSAIAGFIEQYF. DNA for the CDR3: TGTGCCAGCAGTGCGATAGCGGGATTTATCGAGCAGTACTTC.

This clone was counted a single time. V usage is TRBV19 and J usage is TRBJ2-7, with 7 bases lining up with TRBD2. J lost 3 bases, V lost 1 base, and 12 bases had no gene match. The CDR3 loop spans 17 amino acids. Germline lookup yields CDR1 LNHDA and CDR2 SQIVND (reference sequence). The CDR3 here is CASSIAGVSSGNYEQYF. CDR3 nucleotides: TGTGCCAGTAGTATAGCTGGGGTGTCTAGCGGAAACTACGAGCAGTACTTC.

The CDR3 nucleotides are TGTGCCAGCAGCTTAGCAACCCCTCTCCTCCCTCCGGATACGCAGTATTTT. Protein sequence: CASSLATPLLPPDTQYF. The V gene is TRBV7-2, the J gene TRBJ2-3, with unresolved D. The CDR3 runs 17 residues. The germline V gene has CDR1 SGHTA and CDR2 FQGNSA. Trimming took off 0 bases at V and 6 bases at J, with 19 bases between the two ends.

The V and J genes are TRBV18 and TRBJ2-7; TRBD1 matches 9 bases. Germline CDR1 is KGHSH and CDR2 is LQKENI. This CDR3 region has 19 residues. The J segment lost 3 bases and the V segment lost 1 base, leaving 16 bases of the junction unmatched. Here the CDR3 DNA reads TGTGCCAGCTCACCACTTCGGACAGGGGCAATATTGGGCCGCTACGAGCAGTACTTC. This gives the protein CASSPLRTGAILGRYEQYF.

This chain links TRBV6-5 with TRBJ2-5; D is unresolved. The CDR3 has 11 residues. The V end was cut by 5 bases, the J end by 4 bases, with 5 bases between. The germline V gene has CDR1 MNHEY and CDR2 SVGAGI. As DNA, the CDR3 is TGTGCCAGCAGTAACACAGAGACCCAGTACTTC. This encodes CASSNTETQYF.